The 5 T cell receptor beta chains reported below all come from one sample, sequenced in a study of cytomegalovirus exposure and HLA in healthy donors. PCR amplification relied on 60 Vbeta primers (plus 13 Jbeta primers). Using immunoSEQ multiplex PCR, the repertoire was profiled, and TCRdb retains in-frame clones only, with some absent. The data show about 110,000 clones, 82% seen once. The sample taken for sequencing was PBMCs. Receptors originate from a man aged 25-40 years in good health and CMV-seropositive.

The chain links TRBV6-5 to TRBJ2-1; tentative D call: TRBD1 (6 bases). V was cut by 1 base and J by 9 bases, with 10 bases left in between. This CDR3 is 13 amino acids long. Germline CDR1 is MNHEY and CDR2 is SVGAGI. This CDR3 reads CASSYFQGSEQFF. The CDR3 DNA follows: TGTGCCAGCAGTTACTTCCAGGGGAGTGAGCAGTTCTTC.

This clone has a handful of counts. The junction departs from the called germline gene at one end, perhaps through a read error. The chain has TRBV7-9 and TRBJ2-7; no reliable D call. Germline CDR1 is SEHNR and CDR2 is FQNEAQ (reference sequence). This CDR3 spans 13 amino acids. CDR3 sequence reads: CSSSLEPAYEQYF. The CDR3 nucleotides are TGTTCCAGCAGCTTAGAACCAGCCTACGAGCAGTACTTC. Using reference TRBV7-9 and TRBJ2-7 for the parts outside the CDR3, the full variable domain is DTGVSQNPRHKITKRGQNVTFRCDPISEHNRLYWYRQTLGQGPEFLTYFQNEAQLEKSRLLSDRFSAERPKGSFSTLEIQRTEQGDSAMYLCSSSLEPAYEQYFGPGTRLTVT.

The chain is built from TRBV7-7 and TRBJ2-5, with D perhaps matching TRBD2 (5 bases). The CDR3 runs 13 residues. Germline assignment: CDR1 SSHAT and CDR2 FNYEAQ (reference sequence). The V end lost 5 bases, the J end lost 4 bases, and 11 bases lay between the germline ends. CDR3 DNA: TGTGCCAGCAGCACCGGACTGGGAGAGACCCAGTACTTC. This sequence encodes CASSTGLGETQYF.

The CDR3 region is CASSWAGLAGDEQFF. CDR3 DNA: TGTGCCAGCAGCTGGGCAGGACTAGCGGGGGATGAGCAGTTCTTC. The genes are TRBV11-1 and TRBJ2-1, with 13 bases that match TRBD2. CDR1 and CDR2 (germline): SGHAT, FQDESV (reference sequence). This CDR3 contains 15 residues. V shed 4 bases, J shed 8 bases, and the junction held 5 bases outside the gene matches. Together with reference TRBV11-1 and TRBJ2-1, the CDR3 gives the full variable domain: EAEVAQSPRYKITEKSQAVAFWCDPISGHATLYWYRQILGQGPELLVQFQDESVVDDSQLPKDRFSAERLKGVDSTLKIQPAELGDSAMYLCASSWAGLAGDEQFFGPGTRLTVL.

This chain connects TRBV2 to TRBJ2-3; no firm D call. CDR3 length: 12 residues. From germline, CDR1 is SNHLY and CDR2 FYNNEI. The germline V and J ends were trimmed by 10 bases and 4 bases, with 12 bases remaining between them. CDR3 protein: CATRLSADTQYF. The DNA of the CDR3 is TGTGCCACGCGACTTTCCGCAGATACGCAGTATTTT.